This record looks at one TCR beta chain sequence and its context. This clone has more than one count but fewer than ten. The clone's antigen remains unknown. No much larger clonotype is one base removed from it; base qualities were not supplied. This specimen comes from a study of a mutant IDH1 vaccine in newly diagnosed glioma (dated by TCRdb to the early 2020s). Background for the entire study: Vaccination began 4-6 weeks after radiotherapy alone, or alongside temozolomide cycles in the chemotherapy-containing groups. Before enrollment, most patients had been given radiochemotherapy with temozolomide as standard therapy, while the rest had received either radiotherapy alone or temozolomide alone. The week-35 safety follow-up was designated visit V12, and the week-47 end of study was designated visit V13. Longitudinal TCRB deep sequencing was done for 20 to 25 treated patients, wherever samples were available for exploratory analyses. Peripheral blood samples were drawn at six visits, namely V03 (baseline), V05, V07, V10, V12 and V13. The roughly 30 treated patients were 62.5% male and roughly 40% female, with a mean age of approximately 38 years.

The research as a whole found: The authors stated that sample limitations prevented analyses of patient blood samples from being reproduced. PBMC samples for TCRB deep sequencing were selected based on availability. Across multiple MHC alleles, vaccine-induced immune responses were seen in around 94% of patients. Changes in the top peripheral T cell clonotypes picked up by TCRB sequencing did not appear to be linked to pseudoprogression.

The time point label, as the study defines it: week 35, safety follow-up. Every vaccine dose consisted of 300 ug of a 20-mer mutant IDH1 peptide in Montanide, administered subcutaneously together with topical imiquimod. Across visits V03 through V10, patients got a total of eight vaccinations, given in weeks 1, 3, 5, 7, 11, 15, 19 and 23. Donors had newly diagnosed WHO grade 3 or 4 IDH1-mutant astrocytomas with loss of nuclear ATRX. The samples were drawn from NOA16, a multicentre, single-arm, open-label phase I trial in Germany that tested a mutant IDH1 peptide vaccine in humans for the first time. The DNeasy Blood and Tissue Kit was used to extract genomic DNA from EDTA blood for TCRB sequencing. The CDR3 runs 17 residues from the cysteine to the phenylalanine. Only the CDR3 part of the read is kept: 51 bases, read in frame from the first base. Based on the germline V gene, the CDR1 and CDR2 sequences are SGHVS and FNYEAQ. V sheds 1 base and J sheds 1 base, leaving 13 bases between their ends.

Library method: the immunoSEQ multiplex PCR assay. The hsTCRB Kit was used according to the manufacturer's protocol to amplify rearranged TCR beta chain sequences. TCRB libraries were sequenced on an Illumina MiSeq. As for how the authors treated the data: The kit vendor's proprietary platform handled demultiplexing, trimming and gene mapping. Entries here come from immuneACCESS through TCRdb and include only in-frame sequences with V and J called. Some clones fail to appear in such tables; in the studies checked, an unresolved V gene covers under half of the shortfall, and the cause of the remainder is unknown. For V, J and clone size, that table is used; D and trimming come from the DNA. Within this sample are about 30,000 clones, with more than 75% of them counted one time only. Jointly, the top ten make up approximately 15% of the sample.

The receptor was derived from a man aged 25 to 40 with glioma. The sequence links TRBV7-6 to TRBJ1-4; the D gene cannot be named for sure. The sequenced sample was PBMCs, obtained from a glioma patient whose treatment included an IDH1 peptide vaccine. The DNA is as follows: TGTGCCAGCAGCTTAGGCCCTCAGTTAAGAACTAATGAAAAACTGTTTTTT. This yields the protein CASSLGPQLRTNEKLFF. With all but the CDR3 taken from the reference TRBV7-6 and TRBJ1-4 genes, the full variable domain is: GAGVSQSPRYKVTKRGQDVALRCDPISGHVSLYWYRQALGQGPEFLTYFNYEAQQDKSGLPNDRFSAERPEGSISTLTIQRTEQRDSAMYRCASSLGPQLRTNEKLFFGSGTQLSVL.